This TCR beta chain was found in a study of radiotherapy plus CTLA-4 blockade in lung cancer. Overall study results and limits: Reported findings show early blood T cell clone dynamics, with interferon-beta, best predicted response. Clones derived from tumor TCRs expanded in blood after radiotherapy plus ipilimumab.

Notes on this clone: Its antigen is undetermined.

Sequencing was performed with immunoSEQ multiplex PCR; in TCRdb, only in-frame clones are kept and a portion is missing. The sample records 32,000 or so clones, about 69% being singletons. The CDR3 consists of 15 residues. V was trimmed by 7 bases and J by 0 bases, leaving 15 bases between them. Germline V lookup: CDR1 MNHEY, CDR2 SVGAGI. This clonotype was sampled from a human donor with non-small cell lung cancer that progressed on radiotherapy plus ipilimumab. Sequenced material: peripheral blood, taken from a patient treated with radiotherapy plus ipilimumab. The chain combines TRBV6-5 with TRBJ1-2, with no clear D. The DNA for the CDR3 is TGTGCCAGCACCCCCCAGGCAGTCGCTAACTATGGCTACACCTTC. Its protein is CASTPQAVANYGYTF.